This TCR beta chain was captured in a study of blood T cell repertoires in COVID-19. The CDR3 loop spans 17 amino acids. The V gene's germline CDR1 is MGHRA and CDR2 YSYEKL. J lost 0 bases, V lost 5 bases, and 6 bases had no gene match. The protocol was immunoSEQ multiplex PCR, while the TCRdb copy is restricted to in-frame clones and leaves out a portion. The sample lists 300,000 to 450,000 clones; around 87% were seen once. The TCR was taken from a woman aged 30 to 39 with COVID-19, enrolled during active disease. The sequencing sample was made of peripheral blood. The J gene is TRBJ2-7, the V gene TRBV4-1; 14 bases agree with TRBD2. As DNA, the CDR3 is TGCGCCAGCAGCTTAGGACTAGCGGGAGGCTCCTCCTACGAGCAGTACTTC. Translation: CASSLGLAGGSSYEQYF.